The subject of this entry is one TCR beta chain. This sample stems from a study of T cell changes during pregnancy in multiple sclerosis. The length of the CDR3 is 12 residues. Trimming took off 3 bases at V and 4 bases at J, with 6 bases between the two ends. The germline V gene encodes CDR1 SNHLY and CDR2 FYNNEI. Clones were read by immunoSEQ multiplex PCR, and TCRdb kept only the in-frame ones, dropping some. The sample lists under 80,000 clones, about 89% occurring once. The clonotype comes from a female donor with multiple sclerosis, enrolled in a pregnancy study. The sequencing used peripheral blood, collected in the second trimester of pregnancy. The chain combines TRBV2 with TRBJ1-2; D call uncertain. This CDR3 reads CASSEASYGYTF. As DNA, the CDR3 is TGTGCCAGCAGTGAGGCCAGCTATGGCTACACCTTC. The full variable domain, rest sourced from reference TRBV2 and TRBJ1-2, is EPEVTQTPSHQVTQMGQEVILRCVPISNHLYFYWYRQILGQKVEFLVSFYNNEISEKSEIFDDQFSVERPDGSNFTLKIRSTKLEDSAMYFCASSEASYGYTFGSGTRLTVV.